Listed here are 30 T cell receptor beta chains from one sample, sequenced in a study of T-cell memory formation after mild COVID-19. TCRdb processed the 5' RACE reads anew with MiXCR; each CDR3 protein has one entry. The sample contains 550,000 to 700,000 distinct CDR3 sequences, roughly 17% of which appear only once. Sequencing input: PBMCs or a T cell subset sorted from them (not recorded which). The receptor source for this set is an adult woman who had mild COVID-19 (a few samples of this study predate the infection). Cell type and time point are not known.

The V gene is TRBV20-1, the J gene TRBJ2-7; 11 bases match TRBD2. Losses at the gene ends were 2 bases for V and 5 bases for J; bases not matched to a gene: 8. There are 15 residues in the CDR3. Germline-derived CDR1 and CDR2 are DFQATT and SNEGSKA (reference sequence). In DNA, the CDR3 is TGCAGTGCTAGAAGTAGCGGGAGGGCCAGCAACGAGCAGTACTTC. The encoded protein is CSARSSGRASNEQYF.

The chain joins TRBV25-1 to TRBJ2-1, with 10 bases fitting TRBD1. The CDR3 loop spans 15 amino acids. The V gene end was trimmed by 6 bases and the J gene end by 1 base; junction bases not matched to a gene: 3. From germline, CDR1 is MGHDK and CDR2 SYGVNS. The CDR3 here is CASREGQGSYNEQFF. The CDR3 DNA follows: TGTGCCAGCAGGGAGGGACAGGGGTCCTACAATGAGCAGTTCTTC.

This clonotype was counted ten times or more. This chain's CDR3 is CASSLVFRRELGGELFF. In DNA, the CDR3 is TGTGCCAGCAGTTTAGTTTTCCGACGGGAGCTCGGCGGGGAGCTGTTTTTT. V usage is TRBV12-3 or TRBV12-4 and J usage is TRBJ2-2, with D perhaps TRBD2 (6 bases). V dropped 1 base and J dropped 7 bases, with 19 bases sitting between them. The CDR3 runs to 17 residues.

The chain recombines TRBV19 with TRBJ1-1; a weak D match, TRBD1 (6 bases). CDR1 is LNHDA and CDR2 is SQIVND in the germline V gene (reference sequence). The CDR3 loop spans 14 amino acids. Trimming took off 8 bases at V and 2 bases at J, with 15 bases between the two ends. CDR3 amino acids: CASYDGGANTEAFF. The CDR3 DNA sequence: TGTGCCAGTTATGACGGGGGGGCCAACACTGAAGCTTTCTTT.

This clonotype has more than one count but fewer than ten. The DNA for the CDR3 is TGTGCCAGTACCTCCACTGGACTAGCGGGGATTCCCACCGGGGAGCTGTTTTTT. This encodes CASTSTGLAGIPTGELFF. The J gene is TRBJ2-2, the V gene TRBV19, with 12 bases matching TRBD2. Germline V lookup: CDR1 LNHDA, CDR2 SQIVND (reference sequence). This CDR3 has 18 amino acids. Losses at the gene ends were 7 bases for V and 4 bases for J; bases not matched to a gene: 13.

This clonotype turned up a few times. The chain employs TRBV7-9 and TRBJ2-1, with 10 bases that match TRBD2. Trimming at V came to 4 bases and at J to 7 bases, leaving 7 bases not matched to a gene. The germline V gene encodes CDR1 SEHNR and CDR2 FQNEAQ (reference sequence). This CDR3 comprises 15 residues. This CDR3 is CASSSPSGSLNEQFF. The CDR3 DNA reads as TGTGCCAGCAGCTCCCCTAGCGGGAGTTTGAATGAGCAGTTCTTC.

This clonotype was observed many times. CDR3 amino acids: CASSLVPYNEQFF. CDR3 DNA sequence: TGTGCCAGCAGCTTAGTCCCCTACAATGAGCAGTTCTTC. The V gene is TRBV7-2, the J gene TRBJ2-1; D gene uncertain. The V end was cut by 1 base, the J end by 2 bases, with 3 bases between. The CDR3 runs to 13 residues. Germline V lookup: CDR1 SGHTA, CDR2 FQGNSA.

In this sample, this clonotype turned up a few times. The rearrangement uses TRBV7-9 and TRBJ2-3; the D gene is possibly TRBD2 (5 bases). The germline V gene encodes CDR1 SEHNR and CDR2 FQNEAQ (reference sequence). This CDR3 comprises 17 residues. V was pared by 2 bases and J by 0 bases, with 15 bases between. CDR3 nucleotides: TGTGCCAGCAGCTTAAGTGGGCTAGCACCTAGCACAGATACGCAGTATTTT. Amino acids: CASSLSGLAPSTDTQYF.

This chain uses TRBV7-2 with TRBJ2-2; the match to TRBD2 covers 10 bases. The CDR3 loop spans 15 amino acids. Germline CDR1 reads SGHTA; CDR2 reads FQGNSA. Unmatched junction bases numbered 2, after V lost 3 bases and J lost 4 bases. The DNA of the CDR3 is TGTGCCAGCAGCTTCCCTAGCGGGGGCACCGGGGAGCTGTTTTTT. Translating gives CASSFPSGGTGELFF.

The genes are TRBV23-1 and TRBJ2-1; D is perhaps TRBD2 (5 bases). TRBV23-1 is noted as an ORF with a role that remains uncertain. Trimming stripped 1 base from V and 8 bases from J, with 24 bases between. The CDR3 runs to 18 residues. For the CDR3, the DNA is TGCGCCAGCAGTCAATGTGACCCCCTAGCTCCCTTTGCGGATGAGCAGTTCTTC. This translates into CASSQCDPLAPFADEQFF.

V usage is TRBV6-1 and J usage is TRBJ2-6; D gene uncertain. V was clipped by 7 bases and J by 0 bases, with 10 bases between them. This CDR3 is 15 amino acids long. CDR1 is MNHNS and CDR2 is SASEGT in the germline V gene. The CDR3 spells CASTLHSSGANVLTF. CDR3 bases: TGTGCCAGCACCCTCCACAGCTCTGGGGCCAACGTCCTGACTTTC.

This clonotype was seen many times. This chain uses TRBV7-9 with TRBJ2-7, with D unclear. V was trimmed by 8 bases and J by 6 bases, leaving 8 bases between them. The V gene's germline CDR1 is SEHNR and CDR2 FQNEAQ (reference sequence). CDR3 size: 10 residues. The CDR3 region has the DNA TGTGCCAGCTCCGAAAGCGAGCAGTACTTC. Amino acids: CASSESEQYF. The whole variable domain, filled in from reference TRBV7-9 and TRBJ2-7, reads DTGVSQNPRHKITKRGQNVTFRCDPISEHNRLYWYRQTLGQGPEFLTYFQNEAQLEKSRLLSDRFSAERPKGSFSTLEIQRTEQGDSAMYLCASSESEQYFGPGTRLTVT.

V is TRBV12-3 or TRBV12-4 and J is TRBJ1-5; unclear D gene. V shed 3 bases and J shed 7 bases, with 7 bases lying between them. This CDR3 is built from 12 residues. CDR3 in amino acids: CASSFIDQPQHF. The CDR3 DNA sequence: TGTGCCAGCAGTTTTATTGACCAGCCCCAGCATTTT.

V usage is TRBV30 and J usage is TRBJ2-4, with 11 positions matching TRBD2. The germline V gene encodes CDR1 GTSNPN and CDR2 SVGIG (reference sequence). This CDR3 comprises 16 residues. The junction had 7 bases not matched to a gene; V was cut back by 0 bases and J by 6 bases. The CDR3 DNA reads as TGTGCCTGGAGTGTCAGGGCTAGCGGGGGGCCAAACATTCAGTACTTC. This translates into CAWSVRASGGPNIQYF.

This clonotype was seen a few times. V is TRBV7-2 and J is TRBJ2-2, with D possibly TRBD1 on 5 matching bases. V was clipped by 6 bases and J by 2 bases, with 13 bases between them. CDR1 is SGHTA, CDR2 FQGNSA, per germline. CDR3 size: 15 residues. DNA for the CDR3: TGTGCCAGCAGACCGACAGACCTTAACACCGGGGAGCTGTTTTTT. Translated: CASRPTDLNTGELFF.

Only a few counts were recorded for this clonotype. This sequence joins TRBV7-2 and TRBJ2-3, with D perhaps TRBD2 (6 bases). Trimming removed 5 bases at V and 4 bases at J, with 16 bases between. CDR3 length: 15 amino acids. Germline V gene sequence: CDR1 SGHTA, CDR2 FQGNSA. The CDR3 reads CASSRAGSLADTQYF. The CDR3 region has the DNA TGTGCCAGCAGCAGGGCGGGATCCCTCGCAGATACGCAGTATTTT.

CDR3 nucleotides: TGTGCCAGCAGGATTCAGGGACGCACCGGGGAGCTGTTTTTT. Encoded protein: CASRIQGRTGELFF. This rearrangement joins TRBV27 to TRBJ2-2; D could derive from TRBD1 or TRBD2 (5 bases each). In germline, CDR1 is MNHEY, CDR2 SMNVEV (reference sequence). The CDR3 has 14 residues. Trimming took 6 bases from V and 4 from J, leaving 12 bases between them.

This clonotype was found once. The rearrangement uses TRBV18 and TRBJ2-5; D is perhaps TRBD1 or TRBD2 (5 bases each). The CDR3 loop spans 12 amino acids. V lost 2 bases and J 6 bases, leaving 7 bases between the germline ends. Germline-derived CDR1 and CDR2 are KGHSH and LQKENI. For the CDR3, the DNA is TGTGCCAGCTCACCAGGGGGACAGACCCAGTACTTC. This translates into CASSPGGQTQYF. Combining the CDR3 with reference TRBV18 and TRBJ2-5 gives the whole variable domain NAGVMQNPRHLVRRRGQEARLRCSPMKGHSHVYWYRQLPEEGLKFMVYLQKENIIDESGMPKERFSAEFPKEGPSILRIQQVVRGDSAAYFCASSPGGQTQYFGPGTRLLVL.

This clonotype was picked up a small number of times. The chain recombines TRBV5-1 with TRBJ2-5, with D maybe TRBD1 (5 bases). CDR3 length: 16 amino acids. Trimming stripped 3 bases from V and 5 bases from J, with 20 bases between. The germline V gene encodes CDR1 SGHRS and CDR2 YFSETQ. The CDR3 reads CASSSIPGIPEETQYF. DNA of the CDR3: TGCGCCAGCAGCTCCATCCCAGGGATCCCGGAGGAGACCCAGTACTTC.

In this sample, this clonotype turned up a few times. The J gene is TRBJ1-1, the V gene TRBV29-1, with no clear D. The CDR3 is made up of 12 amino acids. Germline CDR1 reads SQVTM; CDR2 reads ANQGSEA. Between the trimmed V and J ends, which lost 4 bases and 5 bases, there was a span of 11 bases. CDR3 amino acids: CSVVGFSTEAFF. Written as DNA, the CDR3 is TGCAGCGTTGTGGGGTTTAGTACTGAAGCTTTCTTT.

This rearrangement joins TRBV24-1 to TRBJ2-2; 7 bases match TRBD1. This CDR3 has 16 residues. Germline V gene data show CDR1 as KGHDR and CDR2 as SFDVKD. With V trimmed by 3 bases and J by 2 bases, 5 bases remained unmatched. The CDR3 reads CATSDPGTVNTGELFF. The CDR3 DNA reads TGTGCCACCAGTGATCCCGGGACAGTCAACACCGGGGAGCTGTTTTTT.

The chain is built from TRBV7-9 and TRBJ2-2; the match to TRBD1 covers 8 bases. The germline CDR1 and CDR2 sequences are SEHNR and FQNEAQ (reference sequence). The CDR3 length is 14 residues. V gave up 5 bases and J gave up 6 bases; unmatched junction bases: 5. This CDR3 reads CASSRTGLSGELFF. The DNA of the CDR3 is TGTGCCAGCAGCCGGACAGGGTTGTCCGGGGAGCTGTTTTTT.

This clonotype was detected only a few times. The chain has TRBV9 and TRBJ1-2, with no clear D. The V gene's germline CDR1 is SGDLS and CDR2 YYNGEE. V gave up 6 bases and J gave up 4 bases, with 10 bases separating them. The CDR3 totals 12 residues. The chain's CDR3 is CASTGYGYGYTF. CDR3 DNA sequence: TGTGCCAGCACCGGGTACGGCTATGGCTACACCTTC.

The rearrangement uses TRBV20-1 and TRBJ1-5; the D gene is possibly TRBD1 (5 bases). Germline assignment: CDR1 DFQATT and CDR2 SNEGSKA (reference sequence). This CDR3 has 15 amino acids. Deletions cut 2 bases from V and 4 bases from J, with 15 bases between. CDR3 sequence reads: CSARPRGGVNQPQHF. In DNA, the CDR3 is TGCAGTGCTAGACCCCGGGGAGGGGTGAATCAGCCCCAGCATTTT.

V gene TRBV18 combines with J gene TRBJ1-2; D unclear. From germline, CDR1 is KGHSH and CDR2 LQKENI. The V end lost 4 bases, the J end lost 2 bases, and 8 bases lay between the germline ends. The CDR3 loop spans 13 amino acids. The CDR3 DNA is TGTGCCAGCTCACGGGAAATGAACTATGGCTACACCTTC. It specifies CASSREMNYGYTF.

This clonotype was seen a handful of times. CDR3 amino acids: CASSSRDGLNSPLHF. The CDR3 DNA sequence: TGTGCCAGCAGTTCTAGGGACGGACTAAATTCACCCCTCCACTTT. The chain joins TRBV12-3 or TRBV12-4 to TRBJ1-6, with a possible D match to TRBD1 (5 bases). Between the trimmed V and J ends, which lost 4 bases and 7 bases, there was a span of 14 bases. The CDR3 consists of 15 residues.

This clonotype was seen a few times. The chain uses TRBV27 and TRBJ2-1, with D unresolved. The germline gives CDR1 MNHEY, CDR2 SMNVEV (reference sequence). The V end was cut by 11 bases, the J end by 8 bases, with 25 bases between. This CDR3 has 15 residues. The CDR3 loop is CAAHHPLLLGDEQFF. The CDR3 nucleotides read TGTGCCGCCCACCACCCACTCCTTCTTGGGGATGAGCAGTTCTTC.

The rearrangement uses TRBV7-6 and TRBJ2-5; 7 bases align to TRBD1. V lost 5 bases to trimming and J lost 5 bases; unmatched junction nucleotides: 11. Germline CDR1 reads SGHVS; CDR2 reads FNYEAQ. The CDR3 length is 15 residues. The CDR3 region has the DNA TGTGCCAGCAGCGCTGGGACAGCGTCAGGGGAGACCCAGTACTTC. Amino acid sequence: CASSAGTASGETQYF. Supplemented by reference TRBV7-6 and TRBJ2-5, the full variable domain reads GAGVSQSPRYKVTKRGQDVALRCDPISGHVSLYWYRQALGQGPEFLTYFNYEAQQDKSGLPNDRFSAERPEGSISTLTIQRTEQRDSAMYRCASSAGTASGETQYFGPGTRLLVL.

The chain carries TRBV7-2 and TRBJ2-2; D may be TRBD1 or TRBD2 (6 bases each). There are 18 residues in the CDR3. Germline CDR1 SGHTA, CDR2 FQGNSA. Trimming took 1 base from V and 8 from J, leaving 23 bases between them. DNA for the CDR3: TGTGCCAGCAGCTTAGACCTTGCGTGGGGGGCCGCACCGGGGGAGCTGTTTTTT. It encodes CASSLDLAWGAAPGELFF.

The count of this clonotype is one. The rearrangement links TRBV29-1 to TRBJ2-5; 7 bases are shared with TRBD2. This CDR3 has 15 residues. Losses at the gene ends were 7 bases for V and 2 bases for J; bases not matched to a gene: 13. Germline V gives CDR1 SQVTM, CDR2 ANQGSEA. The CDR3 DNA sequence: TGCAGCGCCCTGGGGCTACTAGCGCCTCAAGAGACCCAGTACTTC. Its protein is CSALGLLAPQETQYF.